The 8 T cell receptor beta chains listed next were all sequenced from one sample in a study of shared clonotypes between healthy human individuals (TCRdb year 2020). The library was built by means of the immunoSEQ multiplex PCR assay. TCRdb's version of the immuneACCESS table is confined to in-frame rearrangements and falls short of the full clone set. An unresolved V gene accounts for under half of the shortfall where checked; the remainder is of unknown origin. The sample includes more than 2 million clones, with 95% observed a single time. The ten largest clones capture more than 0.1% of the sample. Sequencing was performed on naive CD4+ T cells sorted from blood. Read against the paper, the sample's cell subset or site label means: CD45RA+ positively selected. The receptors derive from a man aged 18-30 years in good health.

The genes are TRBV5-3 and TRBJ2-7, with D unresolved. TRBV5-3 is flagged as an ORF with uncertain function. The V end lost 0 bases, the J end lost 7 bases, and 5 bases lay between the germline ends. There are 11 residues in the CDR3. The CDR3 here is CARSLGGEQYF. In DNA form, the CDR3 reads TGTGCCAGAAGCTTGGGTGGGGAGCAGTACTTC.

This clone was counted a single time. The sample has other DNA sequences that encode this CDR3 too. The chain links TRBV7-9 to TRBJ1-4; no clear D gene. The CDR3 covers 15 residues. Trimming pared 0 bases from V and 0 bases from J, leaving 5 bases between. The germline V gene encodes CDR1 SEHNR and CDR2 FQNEAQ (reference sequence). The CDR3 DNA sequence: TGTGCCAGCAGCTTAGCAGGAGCAACTAATGAAAAACTGTTTTTT. This codes for CASSLAGATNEKLFF.

The rearrangement joins TRBV9 to TRBJ2-3, with TRBD1 matching 9 bases. CDR1 SGDLS and CDR2 YYNGEE come from the germline V gene. The CDR3 is 15 amino acids. J lost 0 bases, V lost 3 bases, and 2 bases had no gene match. The CDR3 loop reads CASSAGTGSTDTQYF. DNA for the CDR3: TGTGCCAGCAGCGCCGGGACAGGGAGCACAGATACGCAGTATTTT. Together with reference TRBV9 and TRBJ2-3, the CDR3 gives the full variable domain: DSGVTQTPKHLITATGQRVTLRCSPRSGDLSVYWYQQSLDQGLQFLIQYYNGEERAKGNILERFSAQQFPDLHSELNLSSLELGDSALYFCASSAGTGSTDTQYFGPGTRLTVL.

V gene TRBV6-5 combines with J gene TRBJ1-6; TRBD1 is a possible D gene (5 bases). V was shortened by 7 bases and J by 1 base, with 11 bases between the two germline ends. The CDR3 has 15 amino acids. Germline assignment: CDR1 MNHEY and CDR2 SVGAGI. DNA for the CDR3: TGTGCCAGCAACGAATGGGGGTCCTATAATTCACCCCTCCACTTT. This codes for CASNEWGSYNSPLHF.

This chain connects TRBV11-2 to TRBJ2-7; unclear D gene. CDR1 SGHAT and CDR2 FQNNGV come from the germline V gene. The CDR3 is 13 residues long. Trimming removed 7 bases at V and 7 bases at J, with 17 bases between. Written as DNA, the CDR3 is TGTGCCAGCACCCCCCTGGCGGCGGTGGAGCAGTACTTC. This sequence encodes CASTPLAAVEQYF.

The rearrangement links TRBV5-1 to TRBJ1-2; D possibly corresponds to TRBD1 (5 bases). Germline V lookup: CDR1 SGHRS, CDR2 YFSETQ. The germline V and J ends were trimmed by 7 bases and 7 bases, with 17 bases remaining between them. The CDR3 contains 13 residues. Here the CDR3 reads CASGGTAALGYTF. CDR3 nucleotides: TGCGCCAGCGGCGGGACGGCGGCCCTTGGCTACACCTTC.

In this sample, this clone turned up once. V is TRBV27 and J is TRBJ2-5; D possibly corresponds to TRBD2 (5 bases). The germline V and J ends were trimmed by 5 bases and 6 bases, with 31 bases remaining between them. CDR3 length equals 19 residues. Germline values: CDR1 MNHEY, CDR2 SMNVEV (reference sequence). CDR3 in amino acids: CASSPSRETPGRRLKTQYF. CDR3 bases: TGTGCCAGCAGTCCCAGCCGAGAGACTCCGGGGAGAAGGTTAAAGACCCAGTACTTC.

In its sample, this clone was seen a few times. At the DNA level, this CDR3 is encoded by other sequences in the same sample as well. The chain employs TRBV2 and TRBJ1-5; D might be TRBD1 (5 bases). The CDR3 runs 12 residues. The germline V gene has CDR1 SNHLY and CDR2 FYNNEI. Trimming stripped 8 bases from V and 6 bases from J, with 11 bases between. This CDR3 is CASSQDSQPQHF. CDR3 DNA sequence: TGTGCCAGCTCCCAAGACAGTCAGCCCCAGCATTTT.